This T cell receptor beta chain was profiled in a study of T cells after yellow fever vaccination. Study overall: Fractions with few cells were prepared using SMART-Seq v4 Ultra Low Input. Study-wide results and caveats: Repertoires sorted by FACS could include abundant clonotypes that are contaminants from the bulk population. Peaking faster, on day 5 versus 15, the secondary response was nonetheless weaker.

Notes on this clonotype: What it binds is not known.

Looked up from germline, CDR1 is SGHVS and CDR2 is FQNEAQ. CDR3 length: 13 amino acids. Trimming removed 6 bases from V and 7 bases from J, with 12 bases in between. TCRdb reprocessed the 5' RACE reads with MiXCR, giving one entry per CDR3 protein. This table has roughly 340,000 distinct CDR3 sequences, over 8% appearing once. This chain joins TRBV7-8 and TRBJ2-2; a weak D match, TRBD2 (7 bases). This material consisted of PBMCs, taken on the day of the first yellow fever vaccination. This clonotype was obtained from a man between 18 and 35 years old who received the YFV17D yellow fever vaccine. The CDR3 spells CASSYREGGELFF. CDR3 DNA sequence: TGTGCCAGCAGTTACAGGGAGGGCGGGGAGCTGTTTTTT.